A selection of T cell receptor beta chains follows, all from one sample in a study of response to subunit inactivated influenza vaccine. TCRdb reprocessed the RT-PCR reads via MiXCR and lists one record per CDR3 protein. This table holds more than 550,000 distinct CDR3 sequences, approximately 10% found once. The same specimen was also included in a second study, on T cells expressing NK-cell markers.

This specimen consisted of PBMCs from blood, obtained on the day of vaccination. Receptors originate from a man in his fifties who received an inactivated influenza vaccine. The CDR3 runs from the conserved cysteine through the conserved F or W. Fields, in order: clone size, D gene, V gene, J gene, CDR3 DNA, CDR3 protein. A D gene is named only where the DNA matches it firmly. For some rows the clone size is stated as once, few or many, or as a class when expanded; others skip it.

>-|-|TRBV12-3/TRBV12-4|TRBJ2-2
TGTGCCAGCAGTTTGGCAGGGGGGAAAAGCGGGGAGCTGTTTTTT
CASSLAGGKSGELFF
>few|TRBD2|TRBV11-2|TRBJ2-3
TGTGCCAGCAGCTCAAGGGTATTTGGTAGCGGGAGGCCCACAGATACGCAGTATTTT
CASSSRVFGSGRPTDTQYF
>few|-|TRBV7-9|TRBJ2-7
TGTGCCAGCAGTCTAGCCTGGTACGAGCAGTACTTC
CASSLAWYEQYF
>-|-|TRBV6-2/TRBV6-3|TRBJ2-2
TGTGCCAGCAGTTCACCTCGGCCCCAACATACAGGCAACACCGGGGAGCTGTTTTTT
CASSSPRPQHTGNTGELFF
>-|TRBD2|TRBV2|TRBJ2-1
TGTGCCAGCCAAGAGGGACTAGCGGGAGCAAGGCTGTACAATGAGCAGTTCTTC
CASQEGLAGARLYNEQFF
>-|TRBD2|TRBV15|TRBJ2-3
TGTGCCACCAGCTCCCTCGGGACTAGCGGGAGTAGGGTCACAGATACGCAGTATTTT
CATSSLGTSGSRVTDTQYF
>-|-|TRBV29-1|TRBJ2-2
TGCAGCGTTGACCCTGAGAACACCGGGGAGCTGTTTTTT
CSVDPENTGELFF
>-|TRBD1|TRBV19|TRBJ1-6
TGTGCCAGTAGCCCGACAGGGGGTACCTATAATTCACCCCTCCACTTT
CASSPTGGTYNSPLHF
>few|-|TRBV28|TRBJ2-1
TGTGCCAGCGTCGGGGGCCTTGGGTTCTACAATGAGCAGTTCTTC
CASVGGLGFYNEQFF
>-|-|TRBV28|TRBJ1-4
TGTGCCAGCAGTTTATACAGTAATGAAAAACTGTTTTTT
CASSLYSNEKLFF
>-|TRBD2|TRBV4-2|TRBJ2-2
TGTGCCAGCAGCCAAGATACACTAGCGGGGACCGGGGAGCTGTTTTTT
CASSQDTLAGTGELFF
>-|TRBD1|TRBV20-1|TRBJ1-3
TGCAGTGCTGGGGATTTCAGGGGGCGCGGAAACACCATATATTTT
CSAGDFRGRGNTIYF
>many|-|TRBV28|TRBJ1-5
TGTGCCAGCAGCCTAACTAATAGCAATCAGCCCCAGCATTTT
CASSLTNSNQPQHF
>-|TRBD1|TRBV7-2|TRBJ1-5
TGTGCCAGCAGCTTAGTTTCGACAGGGGGCCGTCAGCCCCAGCATTTT
CASSLVSTGGRQPQHF
>-|TRBD2|TRBV2|TRBJ2-5
TGTGCCAGCAGTGAAGCTAGCGGGGTAGAGACCCAGTACTTC
CASSEASGVETQYF
>-|-|TRBV25-1|TRBJ1-3
TGTGCCAGCAGTGTCGAATTTTTCTCTGGAAACACCATATATTTT
CASSVEFFSGNTIYF
>many|-|TRBV5-1|TRBJ2-1
TGCGCCAGCAGCTTGTCGAGGAGCTCCTACAATGAGCAGTTCTTC
CASSLSRSSYNEQFF
>-|-|TRBV3-1|TRBJ2-7
TGTGCCAGCAGCCCGGGGTGGGCCGTCTACGAGCAGTACTTC
CASSPGWAVYEQYF
>many|-|TRBV20-1|TRBJ2-1
TGCAGTGCTAGCTCCCCGGGACCGACCTCCTACAATGAGCAGTTCTTC
CSASSPGPTSYNEQFF
>-|TRBD1|TRBV12-3/TRBV12-4|TRBJ2-2
TGTGCCAGCGAAGACAGGGGCACCGGGGAGCTGTTTTTT
CASEDRGTGELFF
>many|-|TRBV7-2|TRBJ2-1
TGTGCCAGCAGCTTGGCGACGGGAGTGAAAAATGAGCAGTTCTTC
CASSLATGVKNEQFF
>few|-|TRBV19|TRBJ1-2
TGTGCCAGTAGGAGGGATTTCTATGGCTACACCTTC
CASRRDFYGYTF
>many|-|TRBV6-2/TRBV6-3|TRBJ2-6
TGTGCCAGCAGTTATTTCAGGGCTGGGGCCAACGTCCTGACTTTC
CASSYFRAGANVLTF
>-|TRBD1|TRBV3-1|TRBJ1-2
TGTGCCAGCAGCCAAGGCGCCAGGGGGCCTTTTGGCTACACCTTC
CASSQGARGPFGYTF
>few|-|TRBV7-2|TRBJ2-3
TGTGCCAGCAGCTTTTCCCACCTCACAGATACGCAGTATTTT
CASSFSHLTDTQYF
>few|TRBD2|TRBV20-1|TRBJ2-7
TGCAGTGCTAGAGCTGAGGCTAGCGGGTCCTACGAGCAGTACTTC
CSARAEASGSYEQYF
>-|-|TRBV19|TRBJ2-6
TGTGCCAGTAGTATCACCGCGGGTATGGCCTCTGGGGCCAACGTCCTGACTTTC
CASSITAGMASGANVLTF
>-|-|TRBV6-5|TRBJ2-7
TGTGCCAGCAGTTTGGACGGAATCTACGAGCAGTACTTC
CASSLDGIYEQYF
>-|-|TRBV4-1|TRBJ2-3
TGCGCCAGCAGCCAACAGAGGAATCGTTACACAGATACGCAGTATTTT
CASSQQRNRYTDTQYF
>-|-|TRBV12-3/TRBV12-4|TRBJ1-1
TGTGCCAGCAGTCCCCTTCGGAGGGGAGGAATGAACACTGAAGCTTTCTTT
CASSPLRRGGMNTEAFF
>-|-|TRBV19|TRBJ2-2
TGTGCCAGTAGTCTCGGATTCGGAGGGCCGAGCACCGGGGAGCTGTTTTTT
CASSLGFGGPSTGELFF
>-|TRBD2|TRBV5-1|TRBJ2-1
TGCGCCAGCAGCGCTAGCGGGAGCCTCTCCTACAATGAGCAGTTCTTC
CASSASGSLSYNEQFF
>-|TRBD2|TRBV11-2|TRBJ2-1
TGTGCCAGCAGCTCCGTAGCGGGAGGGGGCAATGAGCAGTTCTTC
CASSSVAGGGNEQFF
>many|TRBD1|TRBV12-3/TRBV12-4|TRBJ1-4
TGTGCCAGCAGTTTAGTAGTCAGGGGGCGAGAAAAACTGTTTTTT
CASSLVVRGREKLFF
>-|-|TRBV3-1|TRBJ1-5
TGTGCCAGCAGCCAAAAAGACAATCAGCCCCAGCATTTT
CASSQKDNQPQHF
>-|TRBD1|TRBV6-1|TRBJ1-1
TGTGCCAGCAACCCGGACAGGCCGCCGAACACTGAAGCTTTCTTT
CASNPDRPPNTEAFF
>many|TRBD1|TRBV6-1|TRBJ2-1
TGTGCCAGCAAGGGAGACAGGGGACGAGATGAGCAGTTCTTC
CASKGDRGRDEQFF
>many|-|TRBV3-1|TRBJ2-1
TGTGCCAGCAGCCAAGAAACTTACAATGAGCAGTTCTTC
CASSQETYNEQFF
>few|-|TRBV6-5|TRBJ1-2
TGTGCCAGCAGTTACTCAGCAGGGCCCTATGGCTACACCTTC
CASSYSAGPYGYTF
>few|-|TRBV4-1|TRBJ2-2
TGCGCCAGCAGCACTCCCGGGCTTGACACCGGGGAGCTGTTTTTT
CASSTPGLDTGELFF
>few|-|TRBV10-2|TRBJ2-1
TGCGCCGGAAGTTCTCGGGGGATAGGTGTCAATGAGCAGTTCTTC
CAGSSRGIGVNEQFF
>many|-|TRBV20-1|TRBJ1-2
TGCAGTGCTAGAACAGGTTCCCATGGCTACACCTTC
CSARTGSHGYTF